The sequence of this TCR beta chain was determined in a study of T cells in localized non-small cell lung cancer. Study-wide points: Adjacent lung tissue had a median around 57 of the top 100 clones found in the tumor. The study sequenced only one region of the tumor. As a result, intratumor heterogeneity could not be excluded and remains possible. There was higher T cell clonality in uninvolved adjacent lung than in tumor, and it was highest there. Longer overall survival accompanied higher blood T cell density.

With respect to this clone: Its antigen remains unknown.

J lost 7 bases, V lost 5 bases, and 8 bases had no gene match. CDR1 and CDR2 (germline): MNHEY, SVGAGI. The CDR3 is 14 residues long. The table came from immunoSEQ multiplex PCR; TCRdb's copy has only in-frame clones and leaves some out. The table lists around 31,000 clones, about 88% of them singletons. The V and J genes are TRBV6-5 and TRBJ1-1; 9 bases align to TRBD1. The starting material was peripheral blood, obtained before any cancer treatment. The clonotype comes from a female donor at least 60 years old with stage I lung adenocarcinoma. The CDR3 DNA follows: TGTGCCAGCAGTCCGAGGACAGGGGCAGGTGAAGCTTTCTTT. This translates into CASSPRTGAGEAFF.